One T cell receptor beta chain is described in this entry. The antigen is unknown. These data belong to a study of cytomegalovirus exposure and HLA in healthy donors. About the study: Among the roughly 400 genotyped donors, 65% to 90% were placed in the Caucasian-associated ancestry cluster.

With 60 Vbeta and 13 Jbeta primers, the PCR was carried out. The assay was immunoSEQ multiplex PCR, and TCRdb's table has in-frame clones only and misses some. Counted here are 100,000 to 150,000 clones, 74% occurring once; the ten biggest clones make up almost 6%. Whole-study results and caveats: Solely CMV serostatus was available to characterize immune exposure.

In nominal health when sampled, donors likely had unrecorded immune exposures nonetheless. This TCR derives from a woman aged 45-60 years in good health and CMV-seropositive. Material for sequencing was PBMCs.

For the CDR3, the DNA is TGTGCCAGCAGCTTAGGAGTCGTGGAGACCCAGTACTTC. It encodes CASSLGVVETQYF. J is TRBJ2-5 and V is TRBV7-2, with D unresolved. V lost 1 base to trimming and J lost 5 bases, with 8 bases between them. Per the germline V gene, CDR1 is SGHTA and CDR2 is FQGNSA. The CDR3 totals 13 residues. The full variable domain, completed using reference TRBV7-2 and TRBJ2-5, is GAGVSQSPSNKVTEKGKDVELRCDPISGHTALYWYRQSLGQGLEFLIYFQGNSAPDKSGLPSDRFSAERTGGSVSTLTIQRTQQEDSAVYLCASSLGVVETQYFGPGTRLLVL.